This TCR beta chain was identified during a study of shared clonotypes between healthy human individuals. Study-level information: Three men and a couple of women, aged 18 to 49, were donors.

Study-level findings and limits: It was observed that 5% to 6.5% of naive CD4 clonotypes were shared across a handful of donors. All-four-donor shared clonotypes had higher generation probabilities than non-shared clonotypes did.

This CDR3 is 17 amino acids long. Germline assignment: CDR1 GTSNPN and CDR2 SVGIG (reference sequence). V lost 1 base and J lost 2, with 18 bases in between. For this clone: What it binds is not known.

The table came from immunoSEQ multiplex PCR; TCRdb's copy has only in-frame clones and leaves some out. Seen here are a few hundred thousand clones, around nine tenths observed once, and the top ten hold 16%. This receptor was identified in a man between 18 and 29 years old in good health. Sequencing was done on a sample of memory CD8+ T cells sorted from blood. Subset of the sample: CD45RO+ cells pooled with CCR7-negative TemRA cells. V and J are TRBV30 and TRBJ1-5, with a weak D call TRBD1 (6 bases). Here the CDR3 reads CAWSDGGQGLRNQPQHF. The CDR3 bases are TGTGCCTGGAGTGATGGGGGGCAGGGGTTACGCAATCAGCCCCAGCATTTT.